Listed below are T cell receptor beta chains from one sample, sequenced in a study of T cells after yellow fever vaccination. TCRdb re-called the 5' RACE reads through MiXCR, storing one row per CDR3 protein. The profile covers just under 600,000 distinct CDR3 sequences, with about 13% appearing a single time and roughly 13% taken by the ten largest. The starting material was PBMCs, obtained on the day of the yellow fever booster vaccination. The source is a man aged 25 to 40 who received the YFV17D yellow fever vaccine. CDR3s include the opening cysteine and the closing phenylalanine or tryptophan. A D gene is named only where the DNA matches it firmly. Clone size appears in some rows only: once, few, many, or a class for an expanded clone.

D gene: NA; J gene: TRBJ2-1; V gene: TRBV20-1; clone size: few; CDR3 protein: CSAIHISYNEQFF; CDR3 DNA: TGCAGTGCAATACATATCTCCTACAATGAGCAGTTCTTC
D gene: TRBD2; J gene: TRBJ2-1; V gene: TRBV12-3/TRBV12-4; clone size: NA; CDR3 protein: CASKTGTSGSHEQFF; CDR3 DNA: TGTGCCAGTAAAACCGGGACTAGCGGGAGCCATGAGCAGTTCTTC
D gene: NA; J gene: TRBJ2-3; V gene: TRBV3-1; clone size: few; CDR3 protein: CASSPRGGQDTQYF; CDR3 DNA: TGTGCCAGCAGCCCAAGGGGGGGACAAGATACGCAGTATTTT
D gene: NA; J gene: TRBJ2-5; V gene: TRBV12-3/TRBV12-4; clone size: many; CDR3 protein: CASSLYSQETQYF; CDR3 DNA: TGTGCCAGCAGTTTATACAGCCAAGAGACCCAGTACTTC
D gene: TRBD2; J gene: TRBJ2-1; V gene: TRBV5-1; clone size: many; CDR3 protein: CASSLYGDYYNEQFF; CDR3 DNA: TGCGCCAGCAGCTTGTACGGGGACTACTACAATGAGCAGTTCTTC
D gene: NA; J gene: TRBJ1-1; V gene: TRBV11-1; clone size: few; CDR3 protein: CASSDSASTEAFF; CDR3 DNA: TGTGCCAGCAGCGACTCGGCGAGCACTGAAGCTTTCTTT
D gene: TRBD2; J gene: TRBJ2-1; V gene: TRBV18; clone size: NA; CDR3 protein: CASSPRSGRGYNEQFF; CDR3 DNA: TGTGCCAGCTCACCAAGGAGCGGGAGGGGCTACAATGAGCAGTTCTTC
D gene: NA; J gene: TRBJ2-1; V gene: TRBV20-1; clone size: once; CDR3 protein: CSAHEGFSYNEQFF; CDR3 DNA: TGCAGTGCTCATGAGGGCTTCTCCTACAATGAGCAGTTCTTC
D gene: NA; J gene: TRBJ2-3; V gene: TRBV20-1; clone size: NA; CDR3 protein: CSARDGAGVDTQYF; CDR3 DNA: TGCAGTGCTAGGGACGGGGCGGGTGTAGATACGCAGTATTTT
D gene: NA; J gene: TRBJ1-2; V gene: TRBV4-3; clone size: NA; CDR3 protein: CASSQDTPWAYGYTF; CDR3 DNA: TGCGCCAGCAGCCAAGATACCCCCTGGGCTTATGGCTACACCTTC
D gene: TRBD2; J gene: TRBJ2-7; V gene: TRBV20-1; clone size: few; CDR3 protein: CSARKLGSIAGGSYEQYF; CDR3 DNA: TGCAGTGCTAGAAAATTGGGATCAATAGCGGGAGGTTCCTACGAGCAGTACTTC
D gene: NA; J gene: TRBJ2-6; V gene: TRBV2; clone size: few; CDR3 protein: CASIEGILANVLTF; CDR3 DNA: TGTGCCAGCATCGAGGGGATATTGGCCAACGTCCTGACTTTC
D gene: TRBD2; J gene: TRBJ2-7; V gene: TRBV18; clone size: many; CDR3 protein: CASSGSSYEQYF; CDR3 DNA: TGTGCCAGCAGCGGGAGCTCCTACGAGCAGTACTTC
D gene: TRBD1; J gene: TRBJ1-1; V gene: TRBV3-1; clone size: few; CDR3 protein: CASSQDTGQGPFF; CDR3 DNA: TGTGCCAGCAGCCAAGACACTGGACAGGGCCCTTTCTTT
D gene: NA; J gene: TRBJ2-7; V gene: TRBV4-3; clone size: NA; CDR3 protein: CASSQDYGDSYEQYF; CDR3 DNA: TGCGCCAGCAGCCAAGATTACGGCGACTCCTACGAGCAGTACTTC
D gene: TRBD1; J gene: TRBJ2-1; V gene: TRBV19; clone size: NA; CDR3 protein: CASSIVGTGINEQFF; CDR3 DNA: TGTGCCAGTAGTATTGTGGGGACAGGGATCAATGAGCAGTTCTTC
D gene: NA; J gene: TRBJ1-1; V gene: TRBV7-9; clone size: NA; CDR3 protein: CASSLENGGAFF; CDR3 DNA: TGTGCCAGCAGCTTAGAGAACGGCGGAGCTTTCTTT
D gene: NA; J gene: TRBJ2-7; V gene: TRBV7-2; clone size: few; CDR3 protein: CASSVNFYSYEQYF; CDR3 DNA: TGTGCCAGCAGCGTTAACTTCTACTCCTACGAGCAGTACTTC
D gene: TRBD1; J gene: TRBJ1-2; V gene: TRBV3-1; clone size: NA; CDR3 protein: CASSQGYRGPYGYTF; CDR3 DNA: TGTGCCAGCAGCCAAGGGTACAGGGGCCCTTATGGCTACACCTTC
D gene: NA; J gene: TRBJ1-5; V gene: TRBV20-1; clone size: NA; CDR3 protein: CSARGNSGGSSNQPQHF; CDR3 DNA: TGCAGTGCTAGAGGCAACTCGGGGGGATCTAGCAATCAGCCCCAGCATTTT
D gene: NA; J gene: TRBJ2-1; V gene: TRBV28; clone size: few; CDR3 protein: CASGIAVSYNEQFF; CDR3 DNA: TGTGCCAGCGGTATAGCGGTGTCCTACAATGAGCAGTTCTTC
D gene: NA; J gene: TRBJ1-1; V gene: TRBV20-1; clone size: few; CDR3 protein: CSAYREVRTEAFF; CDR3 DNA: TGCAGTGCGTACAGGGAGGTGAGAACTGAAGCTTTCTTT
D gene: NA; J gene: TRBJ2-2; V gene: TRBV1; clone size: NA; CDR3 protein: CTSSQVLAGELFF; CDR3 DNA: TGCACCAGCAGCCAAGTCCTAGCCGGGGAGCTGTTTTTT
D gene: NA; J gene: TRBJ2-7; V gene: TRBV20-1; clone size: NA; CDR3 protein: CSAPFAGIYEQYF; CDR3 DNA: TGCAGTGCGCCTTTTGCAGGCATTTACGAGCAGTACTTC
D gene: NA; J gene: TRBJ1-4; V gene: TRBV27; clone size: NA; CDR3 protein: CASSSLGGLDEKLFF; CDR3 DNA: TGTGCCAGCAGTTCCCTCGGCGGGCTGGATGAAAAACTGTTTTTT
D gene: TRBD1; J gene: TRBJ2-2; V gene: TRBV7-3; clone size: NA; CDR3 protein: CASKGTGVSGELFF; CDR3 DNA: TGTGCCAGCAAAGGGACAGGGGTATCCGGGGAGCTGTTTTTT
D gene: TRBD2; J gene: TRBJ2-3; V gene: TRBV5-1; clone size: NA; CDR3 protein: CASRLGASGGADTQYF; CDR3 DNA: TGCGCCAGCAGGTTGGGGGCTAGCGGGGGCGCAGATACGCAGTATTTT
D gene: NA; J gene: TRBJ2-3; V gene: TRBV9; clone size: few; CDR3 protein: CASNWGENTDTQYF; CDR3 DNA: TGTGCCAGCAACTGGGGGGAGAACACAGATACGCAGTATTTT
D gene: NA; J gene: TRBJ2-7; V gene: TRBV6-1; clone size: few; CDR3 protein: CASSPRSSRPHEQYF; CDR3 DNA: TGTGCCAGCAGTCCCCGGAGTTCCCGCCCACACGAGCAGTACTTC
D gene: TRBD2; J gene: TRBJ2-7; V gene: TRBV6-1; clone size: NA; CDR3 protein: CASSVGLAGHSYEQYF; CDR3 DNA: TGTGCCAGCAGTGTGGGACTAGCGGGGCATTCCTACGAGCAGTACTTC
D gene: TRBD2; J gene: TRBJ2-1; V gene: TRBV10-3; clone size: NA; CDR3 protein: CAIGPGGTSGLDEQFF; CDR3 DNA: TGTGCCATAGGTCCGGGTGGGACTAGCGGTTTAGATGAGCAGTTCTTC
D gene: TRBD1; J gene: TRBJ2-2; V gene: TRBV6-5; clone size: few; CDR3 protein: CASSYGTGLTGELFF; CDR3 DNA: TGTGCCAGCAGTTACGGGACAGGCTTGACCGGGGAGCTGTTTTTT
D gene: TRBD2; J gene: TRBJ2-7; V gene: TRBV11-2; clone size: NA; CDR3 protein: CASSLDAGGLFYEQYF; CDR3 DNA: TGTGCCAGCAGCTTAGACGCGGGAGGACTTTTCTACGAGCAGTACTTC